A selection of T cell receptor beta chains follows, all from one sample in a study of blood T cell repertoires in COVID-19. Using immunoSEQ multiplex PCR, the repertoire was profiled, and TCRdb retains in-frame clones only, with some absent. The table records fewer than 70,000 clones, approximately 85% of them present only once. Sequenced material: peripheral blood. The source is a man aged 50-59 years with acute or convalescent COVID-19. The CDR3 runs from the conserved cysteine through the conserved F or W. Fields, in order: D gene, clone size, V gene, J gene, CDR3 protein, CDR3 DNA. A D gene is named only where the DNA matches it firmly. Clone size is stated in some rows and not others, as once, few, many or a class when expanded.

d_call: .
clone_size: .
v_call: TRBV5-4
j_call: TRBJ2-7
cdr3_aa: CASRGAGLDHLYF
cdr3_nt: TGTGCCAGCAGGGGGGCCGGCCTAGATCATTTGTACTTC

d_call: TRBD1
clone_size: .
v_call: TRBV7-2
j_call: TRBJ2-3
cdr3_aa: CASSLRTGEDTQYF
cdr3_nt: TGTGCCAGCAGCCTGCGGACAGGGGAAGATACGCAGTATTTT

d_call: TRBD1
clone_size: .
v_call: TRBV11-3
j_call: TRBJ2-1
cdr3_aa: CASSLSTGTEGFNEQFF
cdr3_nt: TGTGCCAGCAGCTTATCAACCGGGACAGAGGGTTTCAATGAGCAGTTCTTC

d_call: TRBD2
clone_size: few
v_call: TRBV24-1
j_call: TRBJ2-1
cdr3_aa: CATAPGGGYEQFF
cdr3_nt: TGTGCCACCGCGCCGGGGGGGGGATATGAGCAGTTCTTC

d_call: .
clone_size: .
v_call: TRBV29-1
j_call: TRBJ2-7
cdr3_aa: CSARDNYEQYF
cdr3_nt: TGCAGCGCTCGGGACAACTACGAGCAGTACTTC

d_call: TRBD1
clone_size: .
v_call: TRBV15
j_call: TRBJ1-2
cdr3_aa: CATSLGQGANYGYTF
cdr3_nt: TGTGCCACCAGCTTGGGACAGGGGGCGAACTATGGCTACACCTTC

d_call: .
clone_size: .
v_call: TRBV5-4
j_call: TRBJ2-3
cdr3_aa: CASSRYGSSSTDTQYF
cdr3_nt: TGTGCCAGCAGCCGGTATGGGAGTTCTAGCACAGATACGCAGTATTTT

d_call: TRBD2
clone_size: .
v_call: TRBV6-1
j_call: TRBJ2-2
cdr3_aa: CASSEAGSGSGANTGELFF
cdr3_nt: TGTGCCAGCAGTGAGGCGGGTAGTGGTAGCGGGGCGAACACCGGGGAGCTGTTTTTT

d_call: TRBD2
clone_size: .
v_call: TRBV6-1
j_call: TRBJ2-7
cdr3_aa: CASSEGVRLAGGSYEQYF
cdr3_nt: TGTGCCAGCAGTGAAGGAGTTAGACTAGCGGGGGGATCCTACGAGCAGTACTTC

d_call: TRBD1
clone_size: .
v_call: TRBV30
j_call: TRBJ1-2
cdr3_aa: CAWSVLGQGTDGYTF
cdr3_nt: TGTGCCTGGAGTGTACTAGGACAGGGGACCGATGGCTACACCTTC

d_call: TRBD2
clone_size: .
v_call: TRBV24-1
j_call: TRBJ2-2
cdr3_aa: CATSDFVRSGGYAGELFF
cdr3_nt: TGTGCCACCAGTGATTTCGTCAGGAGCGGGGGGTACGCCGGGGAGCTGTTTTTT

d_call: .
clone_size: .
v_call: TRBV19
j_call: TRBJ2-7
cdr3_aa: CASSIRTSSYEQYF
cdr3_nt: TGTGCCAGTAGTATTCGTACCAGCTCCTACGAGCAGTACTTC

d_call: .
clone_size: once
v_call: TRBV6-7
j_call: TRBJ1-5
cdr3_aa: CASSLRVNQPQHF
cdr3_nt: TGTGCCAGCAGTCTCAGGGTCAATCAGCCCCAGCATTTT

d_call: .
clone_size: .
v_call: TRBV24-1
j_call: TRBJ2-1
cdr3_aa: CATSAAGNEQFF
cdr3_nt: TGTGCCACCAGTGCGGCAGGCAATGAGCAGTTCTTC

d_call: .
clone_size: .
v_call: TRBV12-3/TRBV12-4
j_call: TRBJ1-1
cdr3_aa: CASSFWNTEAFF
cdr3_nt: TGTGCCAGCAGTTTCTGGAACACTGAAGCTTTCTTT

d_call: TRBD2
clone_size: .
v_call: TRBV19
j_call: TRBJ2-1
cdr3_aa: CASSGRGGPLSYNEQFF
cdr3_nt: TGTGCCAGTAGTGGCCGGGGGGGGCCGCTCTCCTACAATGAGCAGTTCTTC

d_call: .
clone_size: .
v_call: TRBV7-3
j_call: TRBJ1-1
cdr3_aa: CASSLGGRTEAFF
cdr3_nt: TGTGCCAGCAGCTTAGGCGGGCGGACTGAAGCTTTCTTT

d_call: TRBD2
clone_size: few
v_call: TRBV12-5
j_call: TRBJ2-1
cdr3_aa: CASGLISGGAGEQFF
cdr3_nt: TGTGCTAGTGGTTTGATTAGCGGGGGGGCCGGAGAGCAGTTCTTC

d_call: .
clone_size: .
v_call: TRBV30
j_call: TRBJ1-5
cdr3_aa: CAWSGTGSSFSNQPQHF
cdr3_nt: TGTGCCTGGAGTGGTACAGGGAGTTCGTTTTCCAATCAGCCCCAGCATTTT

d_call: .
clone_size: .
v_call: TRBV4-2
j_call: TRBJ2-7
cdr3_aa: CASSQVAGPGDEQYF
cdr3_nt: TGTGCCAGCAGCCAAGTTGCGGGCCCGGGAGACGAGCAGTACTTC

d_call: .
clone_size: .
v_call: TRBV20-1
j_call: TRBJ1-3
cdr3_aa: CSASRTVGNTIYF
cdr3_nt: TGCAGTGCTAGTCGGACAGTGGGAAACACCATATATTTT

d_call: .
clone_size: .
v_call: TRBV29-1
j_call: TRBJ2-4
cdr3_aa: CSVEVAYKNIQYF
cdr3_nt: TGCAGCGTTGAGGTTGCGTACAAAAACATTCAGTACTTC

d_call: TRBD1
clone_size: .
v_call: TRBV7-9
j_call: TRBJ1-6
cdr3_aa: CASSQTGGNSPLHF
cdr3_nt: TGTGCCAGCAGCCAGACAGGGGGTAATTCACCCCTCCACTTT

d_call: .
clone_size: few
v_call: TRBV6-5
j_call: TRBJ2-3
cdr3_aa: CASKSRLVADTQYF
cdr3_nt: TGTGCCAGCAAGTCCCGACTAGTTGCAGATACGCAGTATTTT

d_call: .
clone_size: .
v_call: TRBV4-1
j_call: TRBJ2-3
cdr3_aa: CASSQDEQRGGTDTQYF
cdr3_nt: TGCGCCAGCAGCCAAGATGAGCAACGGGGTGGCACAGATACGCAGTATTTT

d_call: .
clone_size: once
v_call: TRBV2
j_call: TRBJ2-1
cdr3_aa: CASGQSSYNEQFF
cdr3_nt: TGTGCCAGCGGACAGAGCTCCTACAATGAGCAGTTCTTC

d_call: .
clone_size: .
v_call: TRBV2
j_call: TRBJ2-1
cdr3_aa: CASGLGSSYNEQFF
cdr3_nt: TGTGCCAGTGGACTTGGGAGCTCCTACAATGAGCAGTTCTTC

d_call: .
clone_size: .
v_call: TRBV11-2
j_call: TRBJ2-7
cdr3_aa: CASSSTGLSYEQYF
cdr3_nt: TGTGCCAGCAGCTCGACCGGGTTATCCTACGAGCAGTACTTC

d_call: .
clone_size: .
v_call: TRBV21-1
j_call: TRBJ2-5
cdr3_aa: CASIGSGGEQETQYF
cdr3_nt: TGTGCCAGCATCGGAAGCGGGGGCGAACAAGAGACCCAGTACTTC

d_call: .
clone_size: .
v_call: TRBV7-2
j_call: TRBJ2-5
cdr3_aa: CASSLSPQRQPRETQYF
cdr3_nt: TGTGCCAGCAGCTTATCCCCTCAGAGACAGCCGAGAGAGACCCAGTACTTC

d_call: .
clone_size: once
v_call: TRBV27
j_call: TRBJ2-3
cdr3_aa: CASSFGLSTDTQYF
cdr3_nt: TGTGCCAGCAGTTTTGGCCTTAGCACAGATACGCAGTATTTT

d_call: TRBD2
clone_size: .
v_call: TRBV19
j_call: TRBJ2-1
cdr3_aa: CASTGLAGGDNEQFF
cdr3_nt: TGTGCCAGTACCGGACTAGCGGGGGGGGACAATGAGCAGTTCTTC

d_call: .
clone_size: once
v_call: TRBV7-8
j_call: TRBJ2-7
cdr3_aa: CASSLAFNSGRYEQYF
cdr3_nt: TGTGCCAGCAGCTTAGCGTTCAATTCAGGGCGCTACGAGCAGTACTTC

d_call: .
clone_size: .
v_call: TRBV7-9
j_call: TRBJ1-2
cdr3_aa: CASSQSGQGRSYGYTF
cdr3_nt: TGTGCCAGCAGCCAATCTGGGCAGGGCCGGTCATATGGCTACACCTTC

d_call: TRBD2
clone_size: .
v_call: TRBV19
j_call: TRBJ2-1
cdr3_aa: CASSFPGLAVNEQFF
cdr3_nt: TGTGCCAGTAGTTTCCCGGGACTAGCGGTCAATGAGCAGTTCTTC

d_call: .
clone_size: .
v_call: TRBV19
j_call: TRBJ2-7
cdr3_aa: CASSMSGLGLTSSYEQYF
cdr3_nt: TGTGCCAGTAGTATGAGTGGTCTAGGTCTTACTTCCTCCTACGAGCAGTACTTC

d_call: .
clone_size: .
v_call: TRBV6-5
j_call: TRBJ2-5
cdr3_aa: CASRVQARQETQYF
cdr3_nt: TGTGCCAGCAGGGTTCAAGCGCGACAAGAGACCCAGTACTTC